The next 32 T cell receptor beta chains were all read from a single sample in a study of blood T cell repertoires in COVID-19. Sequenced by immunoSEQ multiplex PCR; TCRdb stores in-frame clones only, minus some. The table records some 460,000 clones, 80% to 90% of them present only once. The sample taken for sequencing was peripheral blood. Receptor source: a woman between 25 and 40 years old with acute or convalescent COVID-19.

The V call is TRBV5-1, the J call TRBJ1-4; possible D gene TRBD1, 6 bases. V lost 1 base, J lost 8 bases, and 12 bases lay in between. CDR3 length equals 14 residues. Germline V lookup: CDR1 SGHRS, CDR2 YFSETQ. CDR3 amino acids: CASSLTGPEEKLFF. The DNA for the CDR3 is TGCGCCAGCAGCTTGACAGGGCCGGAAGAAAAACTGTTTTTT.

DNA of the CDR3: TGTGCCAGCAGCTTGGGAGGGACAGTGGCCTTGAACACTGAAGCTTTCTTT. This sequence encodes CASSLGGTVALNTEAFF. The V and J genes are TRBV5-4 and TRBJ1-1; 7 nucleotides align to TRBD1. Germline loops: CDR1 SGHNT, CDR2 YYREEE (reference sequence). The CDR3 is 17 residues long. J lost 0 bases, V lost 0 bases, and 8 bases had no gene match.

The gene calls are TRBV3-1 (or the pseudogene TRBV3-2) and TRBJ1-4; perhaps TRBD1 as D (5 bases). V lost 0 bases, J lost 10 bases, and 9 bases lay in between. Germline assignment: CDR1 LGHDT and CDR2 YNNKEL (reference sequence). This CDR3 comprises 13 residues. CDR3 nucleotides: TGTGCCAGCAGCCAAGATGGGAGGGGAAAACTGTTTTTT. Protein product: CASSQDGRGKLFF.

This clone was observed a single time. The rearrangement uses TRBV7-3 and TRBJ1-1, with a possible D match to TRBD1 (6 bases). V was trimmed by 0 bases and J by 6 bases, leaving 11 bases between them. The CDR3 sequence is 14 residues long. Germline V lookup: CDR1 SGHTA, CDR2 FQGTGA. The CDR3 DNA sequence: TGTGCCAGCAGCTTAACCAGGGACACCCCTGAAGCTTTCTTT. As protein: CASSLTRDTPEAFF.

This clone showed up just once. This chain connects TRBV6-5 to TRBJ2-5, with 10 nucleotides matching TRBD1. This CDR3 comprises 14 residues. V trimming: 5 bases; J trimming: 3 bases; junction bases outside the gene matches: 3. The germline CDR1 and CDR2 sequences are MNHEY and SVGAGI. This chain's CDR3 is CASSPGTGEETQYF. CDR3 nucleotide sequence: TGTGCCAGCAGTCCCGGGACAGGGGAAGAGACCCAGTACTTC.

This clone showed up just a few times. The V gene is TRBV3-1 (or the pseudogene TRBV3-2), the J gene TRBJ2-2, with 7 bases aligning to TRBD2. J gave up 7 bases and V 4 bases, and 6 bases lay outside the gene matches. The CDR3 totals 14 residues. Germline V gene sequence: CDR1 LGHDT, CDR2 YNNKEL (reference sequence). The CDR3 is CASSPVGEGGELFF. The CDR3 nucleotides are TGTGCCAGCAGCCCTGTTGGGGAGGGCGGGGAGCTGTTTTTT.

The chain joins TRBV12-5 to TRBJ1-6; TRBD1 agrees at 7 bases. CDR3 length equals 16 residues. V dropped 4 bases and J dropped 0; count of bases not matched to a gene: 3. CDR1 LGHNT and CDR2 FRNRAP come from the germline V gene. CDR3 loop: CASGSQGFSYNSPLHF. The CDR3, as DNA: TGTGCTAGTGGTTCACAGGGGTTCTCCTATAATTCACCCCTCCACTTT.

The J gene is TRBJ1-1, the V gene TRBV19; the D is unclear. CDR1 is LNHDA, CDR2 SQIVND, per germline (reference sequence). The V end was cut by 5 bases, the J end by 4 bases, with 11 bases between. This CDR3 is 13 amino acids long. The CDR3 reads CASSDSVGTEAFF. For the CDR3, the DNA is TGTGCCAGTAGTGATTCGGTCGGCACTGAAGCTTTCTTT.

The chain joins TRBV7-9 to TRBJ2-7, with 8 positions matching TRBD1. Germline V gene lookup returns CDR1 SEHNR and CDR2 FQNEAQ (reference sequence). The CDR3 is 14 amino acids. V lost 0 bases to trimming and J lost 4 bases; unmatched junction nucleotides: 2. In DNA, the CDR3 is TGTGCCAGCAGCTTAGCGGACAGGGAGTACGAGCAGTACTTC. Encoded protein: CASSLADREYEQYF.

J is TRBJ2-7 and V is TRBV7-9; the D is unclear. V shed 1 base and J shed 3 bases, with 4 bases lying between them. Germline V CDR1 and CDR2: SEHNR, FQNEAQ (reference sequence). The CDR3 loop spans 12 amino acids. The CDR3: CASSLGYYEQYF. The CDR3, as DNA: TGTGCCAGCAGCTTAGGTTACTACGAGCAGTACTTC.

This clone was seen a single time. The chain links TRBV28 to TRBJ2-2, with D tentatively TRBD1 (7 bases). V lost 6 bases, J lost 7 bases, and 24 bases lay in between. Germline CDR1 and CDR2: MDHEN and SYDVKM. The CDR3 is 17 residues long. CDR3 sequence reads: CASSHQGGRGLGGELFF. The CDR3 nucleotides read TGTGCCAGCAGCCACCAGGGGGGAAGGGGGCTTGGCGGGGAGCTGTTTTTT.

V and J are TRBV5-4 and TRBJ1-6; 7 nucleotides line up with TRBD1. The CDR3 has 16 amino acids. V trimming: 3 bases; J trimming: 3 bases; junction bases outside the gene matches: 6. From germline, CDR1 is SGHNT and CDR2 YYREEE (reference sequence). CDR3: CASSSEGGFYNSPLHF. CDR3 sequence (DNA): TGTGCCAGCAGCTCGGAAGGGGGCTTCTATAATTCACCCCTCCACTTT.

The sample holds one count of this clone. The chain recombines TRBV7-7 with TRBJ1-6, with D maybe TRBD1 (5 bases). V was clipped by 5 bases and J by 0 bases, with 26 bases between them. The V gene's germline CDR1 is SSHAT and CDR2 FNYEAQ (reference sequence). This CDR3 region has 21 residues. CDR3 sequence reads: CASSPPPTVTPTSSYNSPLHF. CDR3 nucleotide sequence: TGTGCCAGCAGCCCCCCTCCGACAGTAACCCCCACGAGCTCCTATAATTCACCCCTCCACTTT.

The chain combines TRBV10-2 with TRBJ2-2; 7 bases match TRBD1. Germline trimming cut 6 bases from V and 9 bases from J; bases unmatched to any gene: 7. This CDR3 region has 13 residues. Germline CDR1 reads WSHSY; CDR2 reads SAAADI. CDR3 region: CASSQRQGWELFF. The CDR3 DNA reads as TGCGCCAGCAGCCAGCGACAGGGTTGGGAGCTGTTTTTT.

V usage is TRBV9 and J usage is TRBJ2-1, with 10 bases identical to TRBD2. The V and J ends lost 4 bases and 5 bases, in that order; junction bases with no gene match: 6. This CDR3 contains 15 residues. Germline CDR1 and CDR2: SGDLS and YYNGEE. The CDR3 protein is CASSPRTSGDNEQFF. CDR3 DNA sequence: TGTGCCAGCAGCCCCCGGACTAGCGGAGACAATGAGCAGTTCTTC. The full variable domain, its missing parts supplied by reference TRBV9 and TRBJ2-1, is DSGVTQTPKHLITATGQRVTLRCSPRSGDLSVYWYQQSLDQGLQFLIQYYNGEERAKGNILERFSAQQFPDLHSELNLSSLELGDSALYFCASSPRTSGDNEQFFGPGTRLTVL.

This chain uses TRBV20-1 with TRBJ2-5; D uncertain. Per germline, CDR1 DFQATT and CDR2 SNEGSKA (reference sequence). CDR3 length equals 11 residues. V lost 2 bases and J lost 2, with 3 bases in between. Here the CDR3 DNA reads TGCAGTGCTAGAACTCAAGAGACCCAGTACTTC. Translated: CSARTQETQYF.

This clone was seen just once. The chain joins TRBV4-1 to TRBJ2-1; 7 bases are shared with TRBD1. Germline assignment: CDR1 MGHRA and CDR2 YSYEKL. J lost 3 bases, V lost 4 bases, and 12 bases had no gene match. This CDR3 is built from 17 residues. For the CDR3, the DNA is TGCGCCAGCAGCCCCCGCCCGAAGGGACAGATCTACAATGAGCAGTTCTTC. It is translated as CASSPRPKGQIYNEQFF.

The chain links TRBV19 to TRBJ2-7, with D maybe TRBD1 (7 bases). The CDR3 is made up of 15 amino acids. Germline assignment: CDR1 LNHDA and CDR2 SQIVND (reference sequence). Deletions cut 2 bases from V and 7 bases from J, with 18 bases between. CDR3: CASSISTGRPGEQYF. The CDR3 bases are TGTGCCAGTAGTATATCGACAGGGAGGCCTGGGGAGCAGTACTTC.

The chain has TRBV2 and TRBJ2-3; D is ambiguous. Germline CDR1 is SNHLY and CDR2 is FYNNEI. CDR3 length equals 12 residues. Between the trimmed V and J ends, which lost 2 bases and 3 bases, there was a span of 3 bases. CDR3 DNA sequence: TGTGCCAGCAGTGAACAGACAGATACGCAGTATTTT. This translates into CASSEQTDTQYF. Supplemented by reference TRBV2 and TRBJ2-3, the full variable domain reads EPEVTQTPSHQVTQMGQEVILRCVPISNHLYFYWYRQILGQKVEFLVSFYNNEISEKSEIFDDQFSVERPDGSNFTLKIRSTKLEDSAMYFCASSEQTDTQYFGPGTRLTVL.

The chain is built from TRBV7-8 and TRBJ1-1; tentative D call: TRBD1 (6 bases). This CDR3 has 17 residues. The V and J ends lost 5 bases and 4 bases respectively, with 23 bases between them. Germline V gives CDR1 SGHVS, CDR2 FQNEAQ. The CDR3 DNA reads TGTGCCAGCAGCCCTCTGCGGACAGCTAGTCGTACCACTGAAGCTTTCTTT. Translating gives CASSPLRTASRTTEAFF.

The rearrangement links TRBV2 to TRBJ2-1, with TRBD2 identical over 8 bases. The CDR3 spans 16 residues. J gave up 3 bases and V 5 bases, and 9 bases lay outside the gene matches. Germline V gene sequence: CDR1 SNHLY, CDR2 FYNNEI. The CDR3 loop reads CASSQNSGAYYNEQFF. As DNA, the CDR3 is TGTGCCAGCAGTCAAAATAGCGGGGCGTACTACAATGAGCAGTTCTTC.

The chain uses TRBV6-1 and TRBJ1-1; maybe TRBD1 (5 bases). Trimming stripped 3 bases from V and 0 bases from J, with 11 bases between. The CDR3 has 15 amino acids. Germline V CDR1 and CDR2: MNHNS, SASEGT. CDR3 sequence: CASSDRQPLNTEAFF. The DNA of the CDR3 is TGTGCCAGCAGTGATCGACAGCCCTTGAACACTGAAGCTTTCTTT.

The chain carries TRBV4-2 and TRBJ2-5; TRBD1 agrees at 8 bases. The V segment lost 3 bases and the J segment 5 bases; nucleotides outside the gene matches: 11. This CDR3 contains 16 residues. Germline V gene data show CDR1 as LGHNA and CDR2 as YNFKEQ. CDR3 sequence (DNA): TGTGCCAGCAGCCAGGGGGGACAGGCCCTCCGGGAGACCCAGTACTTC. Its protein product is CASSQGGQALRETQYF.

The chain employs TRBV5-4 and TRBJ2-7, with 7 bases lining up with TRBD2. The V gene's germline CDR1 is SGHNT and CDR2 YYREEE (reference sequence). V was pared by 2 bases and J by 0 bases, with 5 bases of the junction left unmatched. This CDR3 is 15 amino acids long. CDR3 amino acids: CASSFGLDRSYEQYF. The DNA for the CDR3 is TGTGCCAGCAGCTTCGGACTAGATCGCTCCTACGAGCAGTACTTC. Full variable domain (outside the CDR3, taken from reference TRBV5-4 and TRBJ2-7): ETGVTQSPTHLIKTRGQQVTLRCSSQSGHNTVSWYQQALGQGPQFIFQYYREEENGRGNFPPRFSGLQFPNYSSELNVNALELDDSALYLCASSFGLDRSYEQYFGPGTRLTVT.

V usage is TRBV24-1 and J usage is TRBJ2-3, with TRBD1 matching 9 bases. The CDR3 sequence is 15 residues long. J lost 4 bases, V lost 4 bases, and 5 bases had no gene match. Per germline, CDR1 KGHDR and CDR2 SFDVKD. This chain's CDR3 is CATSDPTGGPDTQYF. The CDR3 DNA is TGTGCCACCAGTGACCCAACAGGGGGCCCAGATACGCAGTATTTT.

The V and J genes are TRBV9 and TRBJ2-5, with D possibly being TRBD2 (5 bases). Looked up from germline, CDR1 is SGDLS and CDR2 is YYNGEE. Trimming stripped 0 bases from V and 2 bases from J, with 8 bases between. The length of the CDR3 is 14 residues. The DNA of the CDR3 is TGTGCCAGCAGCGTAGGAACTAGACAAGAGACCCAGTACTTC. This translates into CASSVGTRQETQYF.

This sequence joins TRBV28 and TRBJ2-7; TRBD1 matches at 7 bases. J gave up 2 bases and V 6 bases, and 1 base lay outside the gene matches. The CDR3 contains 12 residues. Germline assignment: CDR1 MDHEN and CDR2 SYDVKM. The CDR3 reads CASRDRAYEQYF. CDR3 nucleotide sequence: TGTGCCAGCAGAGACAGGGCCTACGAGCAGTACTTC.

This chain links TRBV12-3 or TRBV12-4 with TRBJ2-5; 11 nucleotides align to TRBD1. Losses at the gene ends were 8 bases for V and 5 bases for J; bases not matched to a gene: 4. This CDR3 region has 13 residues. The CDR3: CASGQGAGETQYF. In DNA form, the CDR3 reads TGTGCCAGCGGACAGGGGGCTGGGGAGACCCAGTACTTC.

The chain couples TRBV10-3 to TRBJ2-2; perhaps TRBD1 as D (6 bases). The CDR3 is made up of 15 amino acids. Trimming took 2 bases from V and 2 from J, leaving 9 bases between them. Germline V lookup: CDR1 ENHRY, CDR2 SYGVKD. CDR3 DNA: TGTGCCATCAGTGAGACGGACAGAAACACCGGGGAGCTGTTTTTT. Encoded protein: CAISETDRNTGELFF.

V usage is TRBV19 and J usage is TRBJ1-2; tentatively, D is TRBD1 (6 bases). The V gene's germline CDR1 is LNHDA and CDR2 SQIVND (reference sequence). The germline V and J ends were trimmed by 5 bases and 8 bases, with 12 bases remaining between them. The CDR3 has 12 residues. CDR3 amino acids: CASSVGARGYTF. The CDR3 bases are TGTGCCAGTAGTGTGGGGGCGCGCGGCTACACCTTC.

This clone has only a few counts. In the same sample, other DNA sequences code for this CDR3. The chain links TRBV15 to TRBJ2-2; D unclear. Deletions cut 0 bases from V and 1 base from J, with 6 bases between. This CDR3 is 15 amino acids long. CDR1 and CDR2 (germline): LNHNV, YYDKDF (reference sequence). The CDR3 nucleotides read TGTGCCACCAGCAGAGACCTCGGGAACACCGGGGAGCTGTTTTTT. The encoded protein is CATSRDLGNTGELFF.

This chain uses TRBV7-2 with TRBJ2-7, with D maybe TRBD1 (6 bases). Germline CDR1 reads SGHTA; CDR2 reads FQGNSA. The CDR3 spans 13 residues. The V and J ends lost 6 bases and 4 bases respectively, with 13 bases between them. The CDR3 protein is CASRNLQGYEQYF. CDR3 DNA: TGTGCCAGCAGAAATTTACAGGGTTACGAGCAGTACTTC.